This TCR beta chain comes out of a study of human T cells and chemical hapten exposure. Across the whole study: How much TCR each sample yielded varied, mostly because pooled library volumes differed slightly. General study points: Alopecia affected the donors, so their immune response may differ from healthy people's. Expanded TCRs made up significantly more big CDR3 similarity clusters than controls did.

Unique molecular identifiers were affixed to discrete cDNA molecules within the library. MiXCR, run by TCRdb on the RACE reads, gives a single entry per CDR3 protein. The repertoire has 150,000 to 200,000 distinct CDR3 sequences, almost 30% of them found once; the top ten carry less than 3.5%. Noted time point: pre-sensitization, week 0. Treatment in this sample: therapeutic diphenylcyclopropenone sensitization with weekly scalp DPC. This clonotype was seen a handful of times. Its antigen remains unknown. V dropped 2 bases and J dropped 5 bases, with 7 bases sitting between them. Germline CDR1 reads SGHRS; CDR2 reads YFSETQ. The CDR3 runs 12 residues.

The sample was whole blood, taken in connection with sensitization to the hapten diphenylcyclopropenone (DPC). The rearrangement links TRBV5-1 to TRBJ1-1; no clear D. The origin of this receptor is a woman in her 30s with alopecia areata. Some clones in this sample may be carry-over from other donors' samples. The CDR3 reads CASSFSGTEAFF. Written as DNA, the CDR3 is TGCGCCAGCAGCTTCTCCGGTACTGAAGCTTTCTTT.